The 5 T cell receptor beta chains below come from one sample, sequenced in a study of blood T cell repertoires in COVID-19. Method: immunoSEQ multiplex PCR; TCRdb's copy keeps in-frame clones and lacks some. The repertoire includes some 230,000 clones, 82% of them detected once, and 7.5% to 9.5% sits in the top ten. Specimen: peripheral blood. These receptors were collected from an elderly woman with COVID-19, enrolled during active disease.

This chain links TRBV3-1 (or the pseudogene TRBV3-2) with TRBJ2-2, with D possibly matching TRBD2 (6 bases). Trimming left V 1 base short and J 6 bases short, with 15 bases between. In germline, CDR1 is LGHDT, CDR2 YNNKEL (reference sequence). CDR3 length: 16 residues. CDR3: CASSQGVLARAGELFF. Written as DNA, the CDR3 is TGTGCCAGCAGCCAAGGTGTCCTAGCGAGGGCCGGGGAGCTGTTTTTT.

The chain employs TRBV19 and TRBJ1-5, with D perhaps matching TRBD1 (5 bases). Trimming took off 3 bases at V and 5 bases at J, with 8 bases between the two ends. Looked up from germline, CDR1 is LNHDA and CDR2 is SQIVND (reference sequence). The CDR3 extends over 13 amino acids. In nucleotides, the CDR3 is TGTGCCAGTAGTATTGGCAGGGATCAGCCCCAGCATTTT. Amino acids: CASSIGRDQPQHF.

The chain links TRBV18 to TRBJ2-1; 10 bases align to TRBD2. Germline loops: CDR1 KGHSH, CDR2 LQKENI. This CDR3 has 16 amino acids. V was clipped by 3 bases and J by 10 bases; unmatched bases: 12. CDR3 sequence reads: CASSPLAGATGAEQFF. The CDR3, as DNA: TGTGCCAGCTCACCTCTAGCGGGAGCAACAGGCGCCGAGCAGTTCTTC.

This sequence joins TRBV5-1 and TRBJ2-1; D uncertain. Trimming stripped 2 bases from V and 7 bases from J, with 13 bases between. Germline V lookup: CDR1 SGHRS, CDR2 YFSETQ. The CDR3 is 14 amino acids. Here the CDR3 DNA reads TGCGCCAGCAGCTTTGGGCACGAACGGAATGAGCAGTTCTTC. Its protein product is CASSFGHERNEQFF.

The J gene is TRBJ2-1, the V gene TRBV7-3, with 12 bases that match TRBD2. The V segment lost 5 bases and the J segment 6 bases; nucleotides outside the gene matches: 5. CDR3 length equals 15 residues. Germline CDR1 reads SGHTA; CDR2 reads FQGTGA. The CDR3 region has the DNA TGTGCCAGCAGCCTAGCGGGAGGGGTGAGCAATGAGCAGTTCTTC. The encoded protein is CASSLAGGVSNEQFF.